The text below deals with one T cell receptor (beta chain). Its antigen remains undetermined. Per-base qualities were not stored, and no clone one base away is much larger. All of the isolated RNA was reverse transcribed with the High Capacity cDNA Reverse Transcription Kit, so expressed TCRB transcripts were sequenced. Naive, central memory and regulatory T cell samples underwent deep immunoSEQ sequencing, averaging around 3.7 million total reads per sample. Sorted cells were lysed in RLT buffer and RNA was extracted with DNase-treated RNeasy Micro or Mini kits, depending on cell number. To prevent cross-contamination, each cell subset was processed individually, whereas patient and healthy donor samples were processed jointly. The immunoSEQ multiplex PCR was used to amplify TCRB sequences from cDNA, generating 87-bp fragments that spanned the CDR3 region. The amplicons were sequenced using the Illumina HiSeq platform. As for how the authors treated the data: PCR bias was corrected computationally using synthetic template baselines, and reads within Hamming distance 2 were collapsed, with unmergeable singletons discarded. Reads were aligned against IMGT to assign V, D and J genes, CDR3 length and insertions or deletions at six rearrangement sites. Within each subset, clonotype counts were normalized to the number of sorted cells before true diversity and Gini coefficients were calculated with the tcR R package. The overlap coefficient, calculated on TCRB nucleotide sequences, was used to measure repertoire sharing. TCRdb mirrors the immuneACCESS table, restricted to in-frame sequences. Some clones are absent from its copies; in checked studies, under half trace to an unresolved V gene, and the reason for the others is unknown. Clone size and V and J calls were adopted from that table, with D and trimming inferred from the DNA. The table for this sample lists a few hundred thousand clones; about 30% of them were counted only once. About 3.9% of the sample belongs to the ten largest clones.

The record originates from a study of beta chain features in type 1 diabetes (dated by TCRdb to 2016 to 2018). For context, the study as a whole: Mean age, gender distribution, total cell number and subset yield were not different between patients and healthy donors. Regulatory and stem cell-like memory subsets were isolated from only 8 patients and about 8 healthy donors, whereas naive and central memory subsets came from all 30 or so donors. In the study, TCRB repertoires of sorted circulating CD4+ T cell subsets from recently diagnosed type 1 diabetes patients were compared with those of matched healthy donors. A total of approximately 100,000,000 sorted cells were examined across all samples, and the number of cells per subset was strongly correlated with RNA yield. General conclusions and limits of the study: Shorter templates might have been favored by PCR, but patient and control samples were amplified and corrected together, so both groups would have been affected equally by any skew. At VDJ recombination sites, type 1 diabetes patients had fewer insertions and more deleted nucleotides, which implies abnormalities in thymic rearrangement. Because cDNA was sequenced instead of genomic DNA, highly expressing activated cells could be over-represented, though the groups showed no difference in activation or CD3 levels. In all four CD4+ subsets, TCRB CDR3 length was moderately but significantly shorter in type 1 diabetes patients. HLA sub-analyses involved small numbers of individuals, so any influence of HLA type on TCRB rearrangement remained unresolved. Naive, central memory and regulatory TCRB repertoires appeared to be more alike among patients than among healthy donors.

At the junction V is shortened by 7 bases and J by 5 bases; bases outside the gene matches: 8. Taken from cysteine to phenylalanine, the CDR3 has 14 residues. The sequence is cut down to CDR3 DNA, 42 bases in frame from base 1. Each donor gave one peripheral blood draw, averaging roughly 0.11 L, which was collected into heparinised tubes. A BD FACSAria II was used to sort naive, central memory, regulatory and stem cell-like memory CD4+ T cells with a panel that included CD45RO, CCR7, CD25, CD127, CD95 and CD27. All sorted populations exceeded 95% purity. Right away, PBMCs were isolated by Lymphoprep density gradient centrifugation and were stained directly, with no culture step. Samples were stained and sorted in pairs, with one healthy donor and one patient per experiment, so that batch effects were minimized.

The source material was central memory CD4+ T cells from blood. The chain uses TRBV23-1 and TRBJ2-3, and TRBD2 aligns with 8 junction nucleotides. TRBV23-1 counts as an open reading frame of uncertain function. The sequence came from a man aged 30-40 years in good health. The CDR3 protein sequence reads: CASKTSVPGDTQYF. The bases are TGCGCCAGCAAGACTAGCGTCCCGGGAGATACGCAGTATTTT.